Listed below are T cell receptor beta chains from one sample, sequenced in a study of shared clonotypes between healthy human individuals. The assay was immunoSEQ multiplex PCR, and TCRdb's table has in-frame clones only and misses some. The sample yields about 2,200,000 clones, about 92% seen once. The sample comprised naive CD8+ T cells from PBMCs. The receptors here all came from a young man in good health. Some clones in this sample may be carry-over from other donors' samples. CDR3s include the opening cysteine and the closing phenylalanine or tryptophan. A D gene is named only where the DNA matches it firmly. The size entry is marked missing in some rows and otherwise reads once, few, many or a size class.

clone size | J gene | D gene | V gene | CDR3 length | CDR3 protein | CDR3 DNA
- | TRBJ2-7 | - | TRBV4-3 | 13 | CASSPLGAREQYF | TGCGCCAGCAGCCCACTGGGGGCTCGGGAGCAGTACTTC
- | TRBJ2-3 | TRBD2 | TRBV7-9 | 18 | CASTNPPLAGLITDTQYF | TGTGCCAGCACCAATCCCCCACTAGCGGGATTAATCACAGATACGCAGTATTTT
- | TRBJ2-1 | TRBD1 | TRBV28 | 15 | CASEGGTGGHNEQFF | TGTGCCAGCGAGGGCGGGACAGGCGGGCACAATGAGCAGTTCTTC
- | TRBJ1-2 | - | TRBV28 | 13 | CASSLGGDYGYTF | TGTGCCAGCAGTTTGGGGGGCGACTATGGCTACACCTTC
- | TRBJ2-1 | - | TRBV7-3 | 16 | CASSWISSGLINEQFF | TGTGCCAGCAGCTGGATTAGCAGCGGCCTCATCAATGAGCAGTTCTTC
- | TRBJ2-1 | TRBD1 | TRBV7-2 | 14 | CASSSGQGRNEQFF | TGTGCCAGCAGCTCGGGACAGGGGAGGAATGAGCAGTTCTTC
- | TRBJ2-2 | TRBD1 | TRBV10-1 | 17 | CASSDDPGTVNTGELFF | TGCGCCAGCAGTGACGATCCCGGGACAGTGAACACCGGGGAGCTGTTTTTT
- | TRBJ2-7 | - | TRBV27 | 15 | CASRGVAAVSYEQYF | TGTGCCAGCAGAGGAGTAGCGGCGGTTTCCTACGAGCAGTACTTC
- | TRBJ1-1 | - | TRBV11-2 | 14 | CASSPRTGPTEAFF | TGTGCCAGCAGCCCCCGGACCGGACCCACTGAAGCTTTCTTT
few | TRBJ1-2 | - | TRBV30 | 12 | CAWDENGYGYTF | TGTGCCTGGGATGAAAATGGGTATGGCTACACCTTC
- | TRBJ2-1 | - | TRBV11-1 | 14 | CASSLRAGFDEQFF | TGTGCCAGCAGCTTAAGGGCAGGGTTTGATGAGCAGTTCTTC
- | TRBJ1-5 | - | TRBV9 | 14 | CASSGGREHQPQHF | TGTGCCAGCAGCGGTGGGAGGGAGCATCAGCCCCAGCATTTT
- | TRBJ2-1 | TRBD1 | TRBV7-8 | 14 | CASSPGTGSNEQFF | TGTGCCAGCAGCCCCGGGACAGGGTCCAATGAGCAGTTCTTC
- | TRBJ2-7 | - | TRBV10-3 | 15 | CAISDLGTATYEQYF | TGTGCCATCAGTGATTTAGGGACGGCTACCTACGAGCAGTACTTC
- | TRBJ2-7 | TRBD2 | TRBV27 | 15 | CASSFSAGAPYEQYF | TGTGCCAGCAGTTTCTCGGCGGGAGCCCCCTACGAGCAGTACTTC
- | TRBJ1-4 | TRBD1 | TRBV4-3 | 15 | CASSLGTGGAEKLFF | TGCGCCAGCAGCCTGGGGACAGGGGGGGCTGAAAAACTGTTTTTT
- | TRBJ2-7 | - | TRBV9 | 13 | CASSVSGGYEQYF | TGTGCCAGCAGCGTCAGTGGTGGCTACGAGCAGTACTTC
- | TRBJ2-7 | - | TRBV7-6 | 14 | CASSLEAESYEQYF | TGTGCCAGCAGCTTAGAGGCGGAATCCTACGAGCAGTACTTC
- | TRBJ2-7 | TRBD1 | TRBV28 | 14 | CASSPRDRAYEQYF | TGTGCCAGCAGTCCGAGGGACAGGGCCTACGAGCAGTACTTC
- | TRBJ1-4 | - | TRBV7-9 | 17 | CASSFLGVASDGEKLFF | TGTGCCAGCAGCTTCCTGGGGGTTGCTTCAGACGGAGAAAAACTGTTTTTT
- | TRBJ2-7 | - | TRBV5-1 | 13 | CASSFGGHYEQYF | TGCGCCAGCAGCTTCGGCGGACACTACGAGCAGTACTTC
- | TRBJ2-7 | TRBD1 | TRBV7-9 | 12 | CASRLTGDEQYF | TGTGCCAGCAGACTGACAGGGGACGAGCAGTACTTC
once | TRBJ2-1 | TRBD2 | TRBV11-2 | 15 | CASSQGLVGSNEQFF | TGTGCCAGCAGCCAGGGACTAGTGGGATCCAATGAGCAGTTCTTC
- | TRBJ2-4 | - | TRBV6-1 | 15 | CASSAGTTAKNIQYF | TGTGCCAGCAGTGCGGGAACTACCGCCAAAAACATTCAGTACTTC
few | TRBJ1-1 | - | TRBV9 | 14 | CASSPRTGNTEAFF | TGTGCCAGCAGCCCCCGAACTGGGAACACTGAAGCTTTCTTT
- | TRBJ2-7 | TRBD2 | TRBV6-1 | 14 | CACLAGGLSREQYF | TGTGCCTGTCTAGCGGGAGGGCTTAGTCGGGAGCAGTACTTC
- | TRBJ2-1 | - | TRBV19 | 12 | CASSIWGNEQFF | TGTGCCAGTAGTATTTGGGGGAATGAGCAGTTCTTC
- | TRBJ2-7 | - | TRBV9 | 15 | CASSVGGGSPYEQYF | TGTGCCAGCAGCGTAGGTGGAGGGAGTCCCTACGAGCAGTACTTC
- | TRBJ1-2 | - | TRBV7-9 | 15 | CASSFGPIGSYGYTF | TGTGCCAGCAGCTTTGGTCCAATCGGCAGCTATGGCTACACCTTC
- | TRBJ1-4 | - | TRBV28 | 15 | CASSFLSSTNEKLFF | TGTGCCAGCAGTTTCCTATCGTCAACTAATGAAAAACTGTTTTTT